This TCR beta chain was retrieved from a study of CD8+ T cells in alopecia areata. Treatment reported: oral pan-JAK inhibitor, 5-10 mg twice daily. Germline V gives CDR1 MNHEY, CDR2 SVGAGI. This CDR3 is built from 14 residues. Trimming pared 5 bases from V and 0 bases from J, leaving 10 bases between. Following RNA extraction, reverse transcription yielded cDNA that acted as the sequencing template. Data came from immunoSEQ multiplex PCR; TCRdb stores just in-frame clones and leaves some out. The sample includes about 140,000 clones, around 83% of them seen just once. Sequences were derived from CD8+ T cells sorted from blood, sampled at week 4, from a patient treated with tofacitinib. This rearrangement joins TRBV6-5 to TRBJ2-5; a possible D gene is TRBD2 (6 bases). This receptor was taken from a human donor with alopecia areata. This CDR3 reads CASSTWDYQETQYF. CDR3 sequence (DNA): TGTGCCAGCAGTACCTGGGACTACCAAGAGACCCAGTACTTC.